This T cell receptor (beta chain) comes out of a study of T cells in Graves' hyperthyroidism and ophthalmopathy. Absent ophthalmopathy progression within 18 months defined stable Graves' hyperthyroidism. The study left out patients who had uncontrolled infection, other autoimmune disease, pregnancy or lactation. The PBMCs were taken from less than 11 ml of fresh peripheral blood. Study-wide results and caveats: Stable hyperthyroidism was separated from ophthalmopathy by a model based on 13 V-J features.

Amplification targeted TCR beta CDR3 regions from RNA transcripts. First-round RT-PCR with HTBI primers amplified the TCR CDR3 region. MiXCR was run by TCRdb on the multiplex PCR reads, yielding one entry per CDR3 protein. Of over 500,000 distinct CDR3 sequences in the sample, 13% to 15% were seen once. This clonotype appeared a few times. Its antigen remains unidentified. The V and J ends lost 5 bases and 5 bases respectively, with 18 bases between them. Per germline, CDR1 LGHNA and CDR2 YNFKEQ. The CDR3 covers 16 residues. The chain recombines TRBV4-2 with TRBJ1-4, with a tentative D call TRBD1 (5 bases). Sequencing was performed on blood. The sequence derives from a middle-aged woman with Graves' hyperthyroidism. The CDR3 DNA is TGTGCCAGCAGCGGTTTGGGAGGGGTTGAGAATGAAAAACTGTTTTTT. Translation gives CASSGLGGVENEKLFF.